This T cell receptor (beta chain) emerged from a study of human T cells and chemical hapten exposure. As to time point: pre-sensitization, week 0. The treatment is: therapeutic diphenylcyclopropenone sensitization with weekly scalp DPC. Germline CDR1 SGHDN, CDR2 FVKESK. The CDR3 is made up of 15 amino acids. Trimming shortened V by 4 bases and J by 0 bases, and 10 bases separated the two germline ends. Individual cDNA molecules received unique molecular identifiers in the library. TCRdb independently ran MiXCR on the RACE reads; one entry per CDR3 protein. The sample includes a few hundred thousand distinct CDR3 sequences, 4.5% to 7% of them seen just once. This clonotype was counted only a few times. Antigen specificity is unknown. Study findings and constraints: As patch test score rose, PT1 expanded TCR counts tended to rise as well.

The receptor comes from a woman between 18 and 29 years old with alopecia areata. Some clones in this sample may be carry-over from other donors' samples. The starting material was whole blood, obtained in connection with sensitization to the hapten diphenylcyclopropenone (DPC). The chain combines TRBV14 with TRBJ1-3; D call uncertain. CDR3 DNA sequence: TGTGCCAGCAGCCGCTGGCAGGCCTCTGGAAACACCATATATTTT. Encoded protein: CASSRWQASGNTIYF.